The present TCR beta chain was sequenced within a study of blood T cell repertoires in COVID-19. TCRdb's copy holds only in-frame clones and misses some; the assay was immunoSEQ multiplex PCR. Found here are more than 150,000 clones, 80% of them singletons; the top ten hold 0.45% to 0.6%. The ends were cut back, 2 bases at V and 4 bases at J, with 14 bases in the middle. The germline gives CDR1 MNHNS, CDR2 SASEGT. The CDR3 length is 16 residues. This TCR was sampled from a man aged 55-75 years with acute or convalescent COVID-19. The source material was peripheral blood. V and J are TRBV6-1 and TRBJ1-4; D is undetermined. In DNA, the CDR3 is TGTGCCAGCAGTGAAAGCGCGCGTCAGCTTAATGAAAAACTGTTTTTT. It is translated as CASSESARQLNEKLFF.